These 27 T cell receptor beta chains came from one sample sequenced in a study of blood T cell repertoires in COVID-19. Profiling relied on immunoSEQ multiplex PCR, and the TCRdb table lists in-frame clones only, not all of them. The sample includes roughly 93,000 clones, 87% of them seen just once. Sequenced material: peripheral blood. Every receptor here comes from a human donor in a cohort sampled during active COVID-19.

This clone was recorded once. The chain carries TRBV6-1 and TRBJ2-1; TRBD2 agrees at 9 bases. The J segment lost 9 bases and the V segment lost 2 bases, leaving 8 bases of the junction unmatched. The CDR3 totals 15 residues. Germline loops: CDR1 MNHNS, CDR2 SASEGT. CDR3 protein: CASSEFSGSGSEQFF. Written as DNA, the CDR3 is TGTGCCAGCAGTGAATTTAGCGGGAGCGGTAGTGAGCAGTTCTTC.

The rearrangement links TRBV7-2 to TRBJ2-5, with 7 bases lining up with TRBD2. Germline trimming cut 0 bases from V and 2 bases from J; bases unmatched to any gene: 9. This CDR3 comprises 17 residues. Germline V gene lookup returns CDR1 SGHTA and CDR2 FQGNSA. In nucleotides, the CDR3 is TGTGCCAGCAGCTTAGCCATTGGGGGGGGGAAGCAAGAGACCCAGTACTTC. Its translation: CASSLAIGGGKQETQYF.

The chain employs TRBV7-3 and TRBJ2-1; 16 bases are a match to TRBD2. Germline V gene sequence: CDR1 SGHTA, CDR2 FQGTGA. The CDR3 runs 22 residues. The trim removed 5 bases at V and 7 bases at J, leaving 23 bases unmatched. The CDR3 reads CASSQDPAPGLAGGWARNEQFF. Here the CDR3 DNA reads TGTGCCAGCAGCCAAGATCCCGCCCCGGGACTAGCGGGAGGGTGGGCTAGGAATGAGCAGTTCTTC.

The chain uses TRBV27 and TRBJ2-7, with 10 bases aligning to TRBD1. This CDR3 region has 14 residues. Trimming took 5 bases from V and 5 from J; bases not matched to a gene: 6. Germline V gene lookup returns CDR1 MNHEY and CDR2 SMNVEV (reference sequence). The CDR3 coding sequence is TGTGCCAGCAGTGAAAGACAGGGGGCCAACGAGCAGTACTTC. Translated, it gives CASSERQGANEQYF.

The rearrangement joins TRBV24-1 to TRBJ1-1; unclear D gene. Germline loops: CDR1 KGHDR, CDR2 SFDVKD. This CDR3 contains 16 residues. V lost 2 bases, J lost 1 base, and 13 bases lay in between. The CDR3, as DNA: TGTGCCACCAGTGATTCTCGGAGAGGCTGGAACACTGAAGCTTTCTTT. Amino acid sequence: CATSDSRRGWNTEAFF.

The chain is built from TRBV15 and TRBJ1-1; D possibly corresponds to TRBD1 (5 bases). V was cut by 0 bases and J by 1 base, with 15 bases left in between. Germline V gives CDR1 LNHNV, CDR2 YYDKDF (reference sequence). This CDR3 contains 17 residues. The CDR3 sequence: CATSRDQGQGGNTEAFF. The CDR3 coding sequence is TGTGCCACCAGCAGAGATCAGGGCCAGGGAGGGAACACTGAAGCTTTCTTT.

This clone was found once. The CDR3 region has the DNA TGTGCCAGCAGCTCCTCGGCAGCGGAGACCCAGTACTTC. This gives the protein CASSSSAAETQYF. J is TRBJ2-5 and V is TRBV7-9; D is unclear. The V and J ends lost 4 bases and 5 bases respectively, with 11 bases between them. Germline values: CDR1 SEHNR, CDR2 FQNEAQ (reference sequence). CDR3 length: 13 residues.

This sequence joins TRBV28 and TRBJ2-1; 12 bases are shared with TRBD2. CDR3 size: 15 residues. Trimming removed 3 bases from V and 14 bases from J; junction bases left unmatched: 11. Germline V gene lookup returns CDR1 MDHEN and CDR2 SYDVKM. The CDR3 loop reads CASSFDGLAGRGEFF. The CDR3 coding sequence is TGTGCCAGCAGTTTTGATGGACTAGCGGGACGAGGGGAGTTCTTC.

Only one count was recorded for this clone. The chain carries TRBV7-6 and TRBJ2-5; D remains unclear. The CDR3 length is 13 residues. Germline values: CDR1 SGHVS, CDR2 FNYEAQ. V gave up 5 bases and J gave up 1 base, with 8 bases separating them. CDR3 region: CASSLTRQETQYF. CDR3 in DNA: TGTGCCAGCAGCCTGACACGCCAAGAGACCCAGTACTTC.

V gene TRBV28 combines with J gene TRBJ1-2; D call uncertain. The germline V gene encodes CDR1 MDHEN and CDR2 SYDVKM. The CDR3 covers 11 residues. V was cut by 8 bases and J by 8 bases, with 12 bases left in between. CDR3 region: CASGSLDGYTF. The CDR3 nucleotides are TGTGCCAGCGGATCCCTAGACGGCTACACCTTC.

In this sample, this clone turned up once. The chain employs TRBV5-1 and TRBJ2-3; TRBD2 matches at 12 bases. Germline V lookup: CDR1 SGHRS, CDR2 YFSETQ. The CDR3 runs to 15 residues. The ends lost 4 bases at V and 5 bases at J; junction bases unmatched: 5. CDR3 sequence (DNA): TGCGCCAGCAGCCCTAGCGGGAGGGCCGTAGATACGCAGTATTTT. Its translation: CASSPSGRAVDTQYF.

This chain links TRBV30 with TRBJ2-3; TRBD2 might be the D (6 bases). Germline V gene sequence: CDR1 GTSNPN, CDR2 SVGIG (reference sequence). Between the trimmed V and J ends, which lost 6 bases and 8 bases, there was a span of 21 bases. This CDR3 is 14 amino acids long. The CDR3 loop reads CACTSGPLGGTQYF. CDR3 DNA sequence: TGTGCCTGCACCAGCGGGCCCTTGGGGGGTACGCAGTATTTT.

Regarding this clone: The sample holds other DNA sequences that translate to the same CDR3. The V call is TRBV29-1, the J call TRBJ1-1; D uncertain. V lost 4 bases and J lost 4, with 10 bases in between. Germline V gene lookup returns CDR1 SQVTM and CDR2 ANQGSEA. The CDR3 is made up of 12 amino acids. CDR3 loop: CSVGGGSTEAFF. CDR3 coding DNA: TGCAGCGTTGGAGGAGGGTCCACTGAAGCTTTCTTT.

In its sample, this clone was seen a few times. The sample has other DNA sequences that encode this CDR3 too. The chain links TRBV12-5 to TRBJ2-5; D not certain. The germline V and J ends were trimmed by 6 bases and 1 base, with 9 bases remaining between them. The CDR3 loop spans 13 amino acids. The germline V gene has CDR1 LGHNT and CDR2 FRNRAP. The CDR3 bases are TGTGCTAGTGGCCCCTCGGGCCAAGAGACCCAGTACTTC. Its protein is CASGPSGQETQYF. Full variable domain (rest looked up from reference TRBV12-5 and TRBJ2-5): DARVTQTPRHKVTEMGQEVTMRCQPILGHNTVFWYRQTMMQGLELLAYFRNRAPLDDSGMPKDRFSAEMPDATLATLKIQPSEPRDSAVYFCASGPSGQETQYFGPGTRLLVL.

V usage is TRBV5-8 and J usage is TRBJ1-4, with a weak D call TRBD1 (5 bases). This CDR3 has 17 residues. Per the germline V gene, CDR1 is SGHTS and CDR2 is YDEGEE. V was shortened by 0 bases and J by 5 bases, with 17 bases between the two germline ends. The chain's CDR3 is CASSLAPEWGINEKLFF. Written as DNA, the CDR3 is TGTGCCAGCAGCTTGGCTCCGGAATGGGGCATAAATGAAAAACTGTTTTTT.

J is TRBJ1-2 and V is TRBV5-5; D is perhaps TRBD1 (6 bases). Germline CDR1 SGHKS, CDR2 YYEKEE (reference sequence). Trimming removed 4 bases from V and 0 bases from J, with 13 bases in between. This CDR3 region has 15 residues. In nucleotides, the CDR3 is TGTGCCAGCAGCCACGAGGGGGGGACTAACTATGGCTACACCTTC. It codes for CASSHEGGTNYGYTF.

The rearrangement uses TRBV24-1 and TRBJ1-2; TRBD1 aligns across 9 bases. The CDR3 runs to 15 residues. J was trimmed by 2 bases and V by 3 bases; bases with no gene match: 3. CDR1 KGHDR and CDR2 SFDVKD come from the germline V gene. DNA of the CDR3: TGTGCCACCAGTGATCGGACAGGGGCCAACTATGGCTACACCTTC. It specifies CATSDRTGANYGYTF.

This clone was detected once. The chain recombines TRBV19 with TRBJ1-6, with unresolved D. The V gene's germline CDR1 is LNHDA and CDR2 SQIVND (reference sequence). The CDR3 is 14 amino acids. V lost 10 bases, J lost 0 bases, and 10 bases lay in between. CDR3 loop: CATQGSSYNSPLHF. CDR3 DNA sequence: TGTGCCACCCAAGGGAGCTCCTATAATTCACCCCTCCACTTT.

This clone was detected only a few times. The chain uses TRBV6-6 and TRBJ1-6; unclear D gene. The CDR3 is 13 amino acids. V was trimmed by 8 bases and J by 9 bases, leaving 14 bases between them. CDR1 and CDR2 from the germline V gene are MNHNY and SVGAGI (reference sequence). The CDR3 DNA reads TGTGCCAGCTCCACAGAGCGGGTTTCACCCCTCCACTTT. Protein product: CASSTERVSPLHF.

V is TRBV7-2 and J is TRBJ2-7, with 9 nucleotides matching TRBD1. The trim removed 5 bases at V and 2 bases at J, leaving 10 bases unmatched. Germline values: CDR1 SGHTA, CDR2 FQGNSA. This CDR3 contains 16 residues. Here the CDR3 DNA reads TGTGCCAGCAGCCCCTGGCGGACAGGGGTAACCTACGAGCAGTACTTC. It is translated as CASSPWRTGVTYEQYF.

The V gene is TRBV28, the J gene TRBJ2-7; possible D gene TRBD1, 6 bases. CDR1 is MDHEN and CDR2 is SYDVKM in the germline V gene. Trimming removed 6 bases at V and 3 bases at J, with 21 bases between. CDR3 length: 16 amino acids. CDR3 residues: CASRPSPRDTRYEQYF. As DNA, the CDR3 is TGTGCCAGCAGGCCTTCACCCCGGGACACTCGCTACGAGCAGTACTTC.

The rearrangement joins TRBV5-1 to TRBJ2-7, with D perhaps TRBD2 (5 bases). The CDR3 extends over 14 amino acids. V lost 0 bases and J 6 bases, leaving 13 bases between the germline ends. Per germline, CDR1 SGHRS and CDR2 YFSETQ. CDR3 sequence: CASSLGGQLGEQYF. DNA for the CDR3: TGCGCCAGCAGCTTGGGAGGGCAGCTCGGCGAGCAGTACTTC.

V gene TRBV28 combines with J gene TRBJ2-5, with TRBD2 matching over 10 bases. Per the germline V gene, CDR1 is MDHEN and CDR2 is SYDVKM. This CDR3 has 16 amino acids. Trimming at V came to 5 bases and at J to 5 bases, leaving 11 bases not matched to a gene. In DNA form, the CDR3 reads TGTGCCAGCAGTCCATTAGCGGGAGGCTCCAGGGAGACCCAGTACTTC. Translating gives CASSPLAGGSRETQYF.

The chain joins TRBV2 to TRBJ1-2; perhaps TRBD1 as D (6 bases). This CDR3 comprises 13 residues. Trimming removed 6 bases at V and 1 base at J, with 9 bases between. CDR1 is SNHLY and CDR2 is FYNNEI in the germline V gene. This chain's CDR3 is CASSAQGNYGYTF. Here the CDR3 DNA reads TGTGCCAGCAGCGCACAGGGTAACTATGGCTACACCTTC.

This rearrangement joins TRBV18 to TRBJ1-4, with D unclear. The CDR3 is 18 residues long. V was pared by 4 bases and J by 2 bases, with 20 bases between. Germline V gene sequence: CDR1 KGHSH, CDR2 LQKENI. The CDR3 DNA reads as TGTGCCAGCTCACTCTCCCGGGGAGCCAAGGAGACTAATGAAAAACTGTTTTTT. It is translated as CASSLSRGAKETNEKLFF.

The chain employs TRBV27 and TRBJ2-2; possibly TRBD1 for D (5 bases). The CDR3 totals 12 residues. Germline V gene data show CDR1 as MNHEY and CDR2 as SMNVEV (reference sequence). Trimming took off 9 bases at V and 6 bases at J, with 11 bases between the two ends. For the CDR3, the DNA is TGTGCCAGTAGGGGCGGATCCGGGGAGCTGTTTTTT. Protein sequence: CASRGGSGELFF.

A note on this clone: Germline and junction disagree at one end, which may indicate a read error. The chain recombines TRBV7-7 with TRBJ2-1, with 11 bases fitting TRBD1. Germline-derived CDR1 and CDR2 are SSHAT and FNYEAQ (reference sequence). CDR3 length equals 15 residues. The CDR3, as DNA: TGTGCTAGCAGCGCCGGGACAGGGGGGCAGTATGAGCAGTTCTTC. Its protein is CASSAGTGGQYEQFF.